Presented here are 30 T cell receptor beta chains from one specimen sequenced in a study of T cell repertoires in cytomegalovirus infection. MiXCR, applied by TCRdb to the reads, yields one record per CDR3 protein. The table includes roughly 230,000 distinct CDR3 sequences, approximately 22% detected once. The sequencing sample was made of CD8+ T cells from PBMCs. Receptors originate from a human donor in good health (CMV status not recorded). Some clones in this sample may be carry-over from other donors' samples.

The chain combines TRBV20-1 with TRBJ2-1, with D uncertain. Per germline, CDR1 DFQATT and CDR2 SNEGSKA (reference sequence). V lost 0 bases and J 13 bases, leaving 13 bases between the germline ends. CDR3 length: 12 amino acids. The CDR3 DNA follows: TGCAGTGCTAGAGATTGGGTAGGACCACAGTTCTTC. Its protein product is CSARDWVGPQFF.

The CDR3 sequence: CASSLGTGGGEAFF. In nucleotides, the CDR3 is TGTGCCAGCAGCTTAGGGACAGGGGGGGGTGAAGCTTTCTTT. This sequence joins TRBV7-9 and TRBJ1-1; 10 nucleotides line up with TRBD1. V shed 1 base and J 7 bases; nucleotides not matched to a gene: 3. This CDR3 spans 14 amino acids. CDR1 and CDR2 (germline): SEHNR, FQNEAQ (reference sequence). The full variable domain, rest sourced from reference TRBV7-9 and TRBJ1-1, is DTGVSQNPRHKITKRGQNVTFRCDPISEHNRLYWYRQTLGQGPEFLTYFQNEAQLEKSRLLSDRFSAERPKGSFSTLEIQRTEQGDSAMYLCASSLGTGGGEAFFGQGTRLTVV.

At least ten counts were recorded for this clonotype. The chain carries TRBV28 and TRBJ2-7; TRBD1 might be the D (5 bases). V lost 3 bases, J lost 0 bases, and 12 bases lay in between. Germline loops: CDR1 MDHEN, CDR2 SYDVKM. The CDR3 runs 15 residues. The CDR3 reads CASSLGLQISYEQYF. The DNA for the CDR3 is TGTGCCAGCAGTTTGGGGCTCCAGATCTCCTACGAGCAGTACTTC.

Points on this clonotype: Given a much more abundant clone one base away, this may be a read error. The gene calls are TRBV7-9 and TRBJ2-2; D is uncertain. The germline V gene encodes CDR1 SEHNR and CDR2 FQNEAQ (reference sequence). The CDR3 length is 16 residues. In DNA, the CDR3 is TGTGCCAGCAGCTCCCTAAGAGACCAGAACACCAGGGAGCTGTTTTTT. The encoded protein is CASSSLRDQNTRELFF.

The chain couples TRBV28 to TRBJ1-5; D remains unclear. CDR1 and CDR2 from the germline V gene are MDHEN and SYDVKM. V lost 2 bases, J lost 0 bases, and 8 bases lay in between. This CDR3 is 15 amino acids long. DNA of the CDR3: TGTGCCAGCAGTTTACGGGGAGATAGCAATCAGCCCCAGCATTTT. Encoded protein: CASSLRGDSNQPQHF.

The V and J genes are TRBV7-9 and TRBJ2-5; TRBD2 is a possible D gene (6 bases). V was pared by 4 bases and J by 7 bases, with 16 bases between. Germline V lookup: CDR1 SEHNR, CDR2 FQNEAQ (reference sequence). This CDR3 spans 14 amino acids. Written as DNA, the CDR3 is TGTGCCAGCAGCTGGCGGGACGGGCAGAGGACCCAGTACTTC. Translated: CASSWRDGQRTQYF.

The chain links TRBV15 to TRBJ2-3, with 8 nucleotides matching TRBD1. Germline assignment: CDR1 LNHNV and CDR2 YYDKDF (reference sequence). This CDR3 is 15 amino acids long. V shed 5 bases and J 4 bases; nucleotides not matched to a gene: 8. The CDR3 loop reads CATSGGQDGADTQYF. The DNA for the CDR3 is TGTGCCACCAGCGGGGGACAGGACGGCGCAGATACGCAGTATTTT.

This clonotype came up many times. The chain carries TRBV12-3 or TRBV12-4 and TRBJ2-7; 9 bases match TRBD1. This CDR3 is built from 13 residues. V trimming: 6 bases; J trimming: 4 bases; junction bases outside the gene matches: 4. This CDR3 is CASSSDRGYEQYF. CDR3 DNA sequence: TGTGCCAGCAGCTCGGACAGGGGTTACGAGCAGTACTTC.

A few counts support this clonotype. The V call is TRBV10-3, the J call TRBJ1-1; 7 nucleotides align to TRBD1. V lost 4 bases and J lost 4; bases outside the gene matches: 18. The CDR3 covers 18 residues. The germline V gene has CDR1 ENHRY and CDR2 SYGVKD. The CDR3 region has the DNA TGTGCCATCAGTGCCCCAACCGGGACAGTAAGTCCTAGCACTGAAGCTTTCTTT. Translating gives CAISAPTGTVSPSTEAFF.

The rearrangement uses TRBV2 and TRBJ2-7; either TRBD1 or TRBD2 may fit D (6 bases each). Deletions cut 10 bases from V and 1 base from J, with 14 bases between. From germline, CDR1 is SNHLY and CDR2 FYNNEI. CDR3 length equals 13 residues. In DNA, the CDR3 is TGTGCCACCCGGTTAGGGGGGTCCTACGAGCAGTACTTC. This encodes CATRLGGSYEQYF.

This sequence joins TRBV15 and TRBJ1-5; D may be TRBD1 (6 bases). V lost 1 base, J lost 7 bases, and 17 bases lay in between. CDR1 LNHNV and CDR2 YYDKDF come from the germline V gene (reference sequence). The CDR3 runs to 16 residues. The CDR3 nucleotides read TGTGCCACCAGCAGAGTCCCGGGGGGGGCTCGGCAGCCCCAGCATTTT. It encodes CATSRVPGGARQPQHF. The full variable domain, with the rest looked up from reference TRBV15 and TRBJ1-5, is DAMVIQNPRYQVTQFGKPVTLSCSQTLNHNVMYWYQQKSSQAPKLLFHYYDKDFNNEADTPDNFQSRRPNTSFCFLDIRSPGLGDTAMYLCATSRVPGGARQPQHFGDGTRLSIL.

The chain uses TRBV5-1 and TRBJ2-1; TRBD2 matches 7 bases. Trimming removed 5 bases from V and 9 bases from J; junction bases left unmatched: 8. Germline CDR1 and CDR2: SGHRS and YFSETQ. The CDR3 totals 13 residues. This CDR3 is CASRTSLLGEQFF. CDR3 sequence (DNA): TGCGCCAGCAGGACTAGCCTTTTGGGTGAGCAGTTCTTC.

The sample holds a few counts of this clonotype. J is TRBJ1-5 and V is TRBV5-5; maybe TRBD1 (5 bases). The V and J ends lost 2 bases and 6 bases respectively, with 12 bases between them. The CDR3 is 14 amino acids. The V gene's germline CDR1 is SGHKS and CDR2 YYEKEE (reference sequence). CDR3 nucleotides: TGTGCCAGCAGCTTCTCTCAGGGACCTCAGCCCCAGCATTTT. It translates to CASSFSQGPQPQHF.

This clonotype has more than one count but fewer than ten. This chain links TRBV6-6 with TRBJ1-1; 8 bases agree with TRBD1. This CDR3 has 14 residues. In germline, CDR1 is MNHNY, CDR2 SVGAGI (reference sequence). With V trimmed by 2 bases and J by 3 bases, 2 bases remained unmatched. CDR3 nucleotides: TGTGCCAGCAGTTACGAACAGGGGGACACTGAAGCTTTCTTT. Translated, it gives CASSYEQGDTEAFF.

A few counts support this clonotype. This chain connects TRBV12-3 or TRBV12-4 to TRBJ2-2; 9 bases match TRBD1. There are 16 residues in the CDR3. The V and J ends lost 1 base and 2 bases, in that order; junction bases with no gene match: 2. The CDR3, as DNA: TGTGCCAGCAGTTTAGGGGGACAGGGAAACACCGGGGAGCTGTTTTTT. Translated, it gives CASSLGGQGNTGELFF.

This clonotype was found many times. The chain carries TRBV12-3 or TRBV12-4 and TRBJ1-1, with D possibly being TRBD1 (5 bases). Trimming removed 8 bases from V and 5 bases from J, with 6 bases in between. The CDR3 spans 10 residues. CDR3 protein: CASGGTEAFF. CDR3 nucleotides: TGTGCCAGCGGGGGAACTGAAGCTTTCTTT.

This clonotype was counted a single time. This CDR3 reads CSVERWPEDEQFF. The CDR3 DNA reads TGCAGCGTTGAAAGATGGCCAGAAGATGAGCAGTTCTTC. The chain couples TRBV29-1 to TRBJ2-1; D unclear. Germline CDR1 is SQVTM and CDR2 is ANQGSEA. V was trimmed by 2 bases and J by 8 bases, leaving 13 bases between them. The CDR3 has 13 residues.

This clonotype was counted only a few times. This chain uses TRBV7-6 with TRBJ1-4, with 9 nucleotides matching TRBD1. This CDR3 comprises 15 residues. In germline, CDR1 is SGHVS, CDR2 FNYEAQ. Germline trimming cut 5 bases from V and 5 bases from J; bases unmatched to any gene: 6. CDR3 nucleotides: TGTGCCAGCAGCACCCTTGGGACAGGGAATGAAAAACTGTTTTTT. It yields the protein CASSTLGTGNEKLFF.

Written as DNA, the CDR3 is TGTGCCAGCAAAGGGATTATGAGCGGGGACGAGCAGTACTTC. Its protein product is CASKGIMSGDEQYF. V is TRBV11-2 and J is TRBJ2-7, with 7 nucleotides matching TRBD2. The CDR3 is 14 residues long. V was pared by 7 bases and J by 5 bases, with 11 bases of the junction left unmatched. Per the germline V gene, CDR1 is SGHAT and CDR2 is FQNNGV.

The J gene is TRBJ2-7, the V gene TRBV5-6, with 10 bases lining up with TRBD1. This CDR3 is 14 amino acids long. Looked up from germline, CDR1 is SGHDT and CDR2 is YYEEEE. The trim removed 3 bases at V and 6 bases at J, leaving 6 bases unmatched. The CDR3 nucleotides are TGTGCCAGCAGCTATGGACAGGGGGTAATCGAGCAGTACTTC. As protein: CASSYGQGVIEQYF.

This clonotype appeared a single time. V and J are TRBV29-1 and TRBJ1-2; TRBD1 matches 8 bases. The CDR3 has 13 amino acids. CDR1 is SQVTM and CDR2 is ANQGSEA in the germline V gene. J lost 7 bases, V lost 1 base, and 5 bases had no gene match. CDR3 region: CSVEGQGAFGYTF. The CDR3 coding sequence is TGCAGCGTTGAAGGGCAGGGGGCGTTTGGCTACACCTTC.

The V call is TRBV10-3, the J call TRBJ2-1, with 7 bases fitting TRBD2. J lost 1 base, V lost 2 bases, and 5 bases had no gene match. Germline CDR1 reads ENHRY; CDR2 reads SYGVKD. The CDR3 length is 16 residues. The CDR3 here is CAISEAWRGSYNEQFF. The CDR3 region has the DNA TGTGCCATCAGTGAGGCCTGGCGGGGGTCCTACAATGAGCAGTTCTTC.

This sequence joins TRBV20-1 and TRBJ2-7, with a possible D match to TRBD2 (5 bases). CDR1 is DFQATT and CDR2 is SNEGSKA in the germline V gene (reference sequence). CDR3 length equals 10 residues. V was cut by 6 bases and J by 11 bases, with 14 bases left in between. CDR3 coding DNA: TGCAGTGCAGCACGCGAGGGAGAGTACTTC. Protein sequence: CSAAREGEYF.

This clonotype was picked up a small number of times. The chain uses TRBV7-2 and TRBJ2-4, with 8 positions matching TRBD2. The V gene end was trimmed by 4 bases and the J gene end by 0 bases; junction bases not matched to a gene: 8. The CDR3 runs 17 residues. Germline CDR1 SGHTA, CDR2 FQGNSA. Here the CDR3 reads CASSSGGVIGAKNIQYF. The CDR3 DNA reads TGTGCCAGCAGCTCGGGGGGGGTTATAGGAGCCAAAAACATTCAGTACTTC.

Ten or more counts support this clonotype. The chain joins TRBV7-8 to TRBJ2-5, with 8 bases that match TRBD1. J gave up 3 bases and V 1 base, and 1 base lay outside the gene matches. The length of the CDR3 is 14 residues. CDR1 SGHVS and CDR2 FQNEAQ come from the germline V gene. CDR3 bases: TGTGCCAGCAGCTTAGAGACAGGGGAAGAGACCCAGTACTTC. It specifies CASSLETGEETQYF.

This chain links TRBV28 with TRBJ2-1, with TRBD1 matching 7 bases. Germline-derived CDR1 and CDR2 are MDHEN and SYDVKM. The trim removed 1 base at V and 4 bases at J, leaving 4 bases unmatched. The length of the CDR3 is 15 residues. This chain's CDR3 is CASSLSQGTYNEQFF. The CDR3 bases are TGTGCCAGCAGTTTATCACAGGGGACGTACAATGAGCAGTTCTTC.

This clonotype was observed a handful of times. CDR3 bases: TGTGCCACCAGCGGCGCCTCGGACGGTAGCTCCTACAATGAGCAGTTCTTC. It is translated as CATSGASDGSSYNEQFF. V gene TRBV15 combines with J gene TRBJ2-1; no firm D call. Germline CDR1 and CDR2: LNHNV and YYDKDF (reference sequence). The CDR3 loop spans 17 amino acids. Trimming stripped 5 bases from V and 0 bases from J, with 17 bases between.

With respect to this clonotype: A clone one base away is much larger, so this may be a read error. This rearrangement joins TRBV19 to TRBJ1-1; D is uncertain. This CDR3 contains 17 residues. V was clipped by 0 bases and J by 2 bases, with 16 bases between them. CDR1 LNHDA and CDR2 SQIVND come from the germline V gene (reference sequence). This CDR3 reads CASSIEGDKVANTEAFF. In DNA form, the CDR3 reads TGTGCCAGTAGTATAGAAGGTGACAAGGTCGCCAACACTGAAGCTTTCTTT.

V gene TRBV9 combines with J gene TRBJ2-5; D gene uncertain. V was cut by 1 base and J by 5 bases, with 9 bases left in between. The CDR3 covers 13 residues. CDR1 is SGDLS, CDR2 YYNGEE, per germline. The chain's CDR3 is CASSVPPRETQYF. The CDR3 DNA reads as TGTGCCAGCAGCGTACCCCCTAGGGAGACCCAGTACTTC.

The genes are TRBV3-1 and TRBJ2-3, with 7 bases identical to TRBD1. The CDR3 has 15 amino acids. J lost 1 base, V lost 8 bases, and 9 bases had no gene match. The V gene's germline CDR1 is LGHDT and CDR2 YNNKEL (reference sequence). The CDR3 sequence: CASSYPTGGTDTQYF. The CDR3 nucleotides are TGTGCCAGCTCCTACCCCACAGGGGGCACAGATACGCAGTATTTT.